The 5 T cell receptor beta chains below were found in one sample sequenced in a study of vaccination effects on CD4 cells after COVID-19. ViraFEST assay sequencing came after antigen-specific CD4+ T cells were expanded with viral peptide pools. Following an approximately 11-day culture, CD4+ T cells were purified. Of the BNT162b2 and mRNA-1273 vaccines, participants received two doses of one or the other. What these receptors recognize is not known. Here immunoSEQ multiplex PCR was the method, and the copy in TCRdb shows in-frame clones only, minus some. The profile shows around 69,000 clones, around 69% of them singletons. The input for sequencing was CD4+ T cells from PBMCs cultured with HCoV-229E spike peptides, taken after COVID-19 vaccination. Receptor source: a human donor who received a COVID-19 vaccine.

This rearrangement joins TRBV9 to TRBJ1-2, with TRBD1 matching 7 bases. CDR1 SGDLS and CDR2 YYNGEE come from the germline V gene. V was clipped by 4 bases and J by 2 bases; unmatched bases: 14. The CDR3 extends over 17 amino acids. The CDR3 nucleotides are TGTGCCAGCAGCACCGCCCGAGGACAGGCGCTCAACTATGGCTACACCTTC. This translates into CASSTARGQALNYGYTF.

The J gene is TRBJ2-2, the V gene TRBV3-1 (or the pseudogene TRBV3-2); D is unclear. V was cut by 3 bases and J by 3 bases, with 5 bases left in between. This CDR3 is built from 13 residues. Germline V gene sequence: CDR1 LGHDT, CDR2 YNNKEL (reference sequence). The CDR3 here is CASSHSDTGELFF. As DNA, the CDR3 is TGTGCCAGCAGCCACTCCGACACCGGGGAGCTGTTTTTT.

The chain carries TRBV7-9 and TRBJ2-1; possibly TRBD1 for D (6 bases). Germline CDR1 is SEHNR and CDR2 is FQNEAQ (reference sequence). The germline V and J ends were trimmed by 5 bases and 5 bases, with 10 bases remaining between them. This CDR3 has 13 amino acids. The CDR3 DNA reads TGTGCCAGCAGCCTTAGACAGGACAATGAGCAGTTCTTC. Translated: CASSLRQDNEQFF.

This chain joins TRBV24-1 and TRBJ2-3, with 12 bases that match TRBD1. The V and J ends lost 9 bases and 4 bases, in that order; junction bases with no gene match: 4. Germline V gene sequence: CDR1 KGHDR, CDR2 SFDVKD. CDR3 length: 14 residues. The CDR3 DNA reads TGTGCCACCGCGGGACAGGGGGCGTCAGATACGCAGTATTTT. It translates to CATAGQGASDTQYF.

This clone was seen only a few times. The V gene is TRBV19, the J gene TRBJ2-1, with 14 bases that match TRBD2. The CDR3 runs to 15 residues. Trimming removed 4 bases from V and 8 bases from J; junction bases left unmatched: 4. Germline CDR1 reads LNHDA; CDR2 reads SQIVND (reference sequence). The CDR3 region has the DNA TGTGCCAGTAGTAGGGGACTAGCGGGGGACTATGAGCAGTTCTTC. This translates into CASSRGLAGDYEQFF.